The source of this T cell receptor beta chain is a study of cytomegalovirus exposure and HLA in healthy donors. Study-level findings and limits: In an earlier analysis, productive rearrangement rates for most beta V segments clustered near 87% or 30%.

The V and J ends lost 5 bases and 3 bases respectively, with 18 bases between them. From germline, CDR1 is SGHDT and CDR2 YYEEEE. The CDR3 totals 16 residues. On this clone: Its antigen is unidentified.

Primers included in the PCR were 60 Vbeta and 13 Jbeta primers. Libraries were prepared by immunoSEQ multiplex PCR; TCRdb keeps only in-frame clonotypes and omits some of them. The sample records 55,000 to 80,000 clones, around 78% being singletons. The genes are TRBV5-6 and TRBJ2-1; TRBD1 is a possible D gene (6 bases). This clonotype was sampled from a man aged 35 to 55 in good health and CMV-seronegative. The sequenced sample was PBMCs. The CDR3 DNA reads as TGTGCCAGCAGTAACCGGGACACTCTTTTCTACAATGAGCAGTTCTTC. It encodes CASSNRDTLFYNEQFF.